This record concerns one T cell receptor (beta chain) sequence. There is no known antigen for this receptor. Base qualities are not at hand, and no much larger clone is one base apart. The cysteine opens and the phenylalanine closes a CDR3 of 15 amino acids. Left in the record is the CDR3 DNA by itself, 45 bases read in frame from the first base. V sheds 2 bases and J sheds 5 bases, leaving 15 bases between their ends. CDR1 and CDR2, looked up from the germline V gene, are SGHDN and FVKESK. The data stem from a study of Graves' ophthalmopathy and Graves' hyperthyroidism (dated by TCRdb to between 2017 and 2018). Background for the entire study: Peripheral blood samples were taken at the time of initial diagnosis, before any treatment was given. To tell Graves' ophthalmopathy apart from Graves' hyperthyroidism, and to predict which patients would progress to ophthalmopathy, the study relied on TCR beta repertoire signatures. In total, 135 blood samples were TCR-sequenced: 40 to 45 ophthalmopathy, roughly 77 hyperthyroidism and around 17 hyperthyroidism-to-ophthalmopathy patients. A discovery set of 90 to 100 patients (more than 40 ophthalmopathy, some 58 stable hyperthyroidism) was enrolled to explore V-J signatures distinguishing ophthalmopathy from hyperthyroidism. For independent validation, a separate cohort was made up of some 18 hyperthyroidism patients plus 17 patients who later progressed from hyperthyroidism to ophthalmopathy. T-cell repertoires of thyroid tissue and blood were compared in over 5 hyperthyroidism patients. Following sample collection, hyperthyroidism patients were given methimazole at a starting dose of 30 mg daily, and ophthalmopathy patients were given high-dose intravenous methylprednisolone. The 100 discovery patients were randomly divided into training and test sets at a 7:3 ratio.

Overall results and qualifications from the work: In validation, the model predicted ophthalmopathy progression with 70.59% sensitivity and about 77% specificity; fewer than 15 predicted patients were CT-confirmed with GO in a median of around 6.5 months. Most of the expanded thyroid clonotypes with a frequency above 0.001 were also detected in blood, and it was suggested that the thyroid immune response may be reflected by blood repertoires. In cross-validation, the 13-signature model distinguished ophthalmopathy from stable hyperthyroidism with almost 90% sensitivity and 81.08% specificity, and in the test set the corresponding values were approximately 80% and 75%. Sample size was not statistically predetermined, and group allocation was not concealed from the investigators.

Stable hyperthyroidism was defined as no progression to ophthalmopathy within 18 months of follow-up. The hyperthyroidism patients were 18 to 65 years old and newly diagnosed, with a disease duration of less than 2 months. Anyone with other autoimmune diseases, uncontrolled infections, pregnancy or lactation was excluded from the study. Diagnosis relied on clinical symptoms, serum thyroxine, TRAb, thyroid ultrasound and orbital computed tomography. Ficoll-Paque density gradient centrifugation was used to isolate PBMCs from around 9.1 ml of fresh peripheral blood. Total RNA was extracted using Trizol reagent, and RNA quality was checked on an Agilent 2100 Bioanalyzer. TCR beta CDR3 regions were amplified from RNA transcripts for repertoire sequencing. A first-round RT-PCR used HTBI primers with the Qiagen OneStep RT-PCR kit, followed by a second-round multiplex PCR, size selection and purification. Sequencing of the libraries was carried out on an Illumina HiSeq2000 in paired-end mode with 100 bp reads. The original pipeline was this. SOAPnuke was used to process the reads, throwing out any read that had adapters, had uncalled bases, had a mean Phred below 15, or lacked an exact constant-primer or identifier match. COPE v1.2.5 was used to merge the high-quality paired reads. Unique nucleotide sequences were defined as clonotypes and aligned to IMGT TRB V, D and J references using MiTCR v1.1. The analysis was limited to V-J combinations with a frequency above 0.0001, which together covered just over 98% of the repertoires. For each V-J combination, a TCR clonal expansion and chaos score was defined as F50 clonal expansion divided by the chaos observed in the TCRdist matrix. Features were reduced by Welch's t-statistics and random forest to around 14 V-J combinations, which fed a naive Bayes classifier. Thyroid-blood repertoire similarity was quantified with the Morisita-Horn index. TCRdb reran the public reads through fastp at Q25 and MiXCR, keeping productive beta chains. Rows are unified per CDR3 protein, each entry keeping the most common DNA and genes. The V and J calls and clone size are TCRdb's, not the authors'. In all, the sample holds 620,000 or so distinct CDR3 sequences, and 22% of those were seen once. The ten largest clones represent roughly 6.9% of the sample.

The sample taken for sequencing was peripheral blood. This TCR derives from a woman between 18 and 29 years old with stable Graves' hyperthyroidism. Some clones in this sample may be carry-over from other donors' samples. Donor details come from another sample of the same person, matched by shared clones. The chain employs TRBV14 and TRBJ2-5; TRBD2 is perhaps the D gene, given 5 matching bases. The CDR3 region has the sequence CASSQKWVSVETQYF. The nucleotide sequence is TGTGCCAGCAGCCAAAAATGGGTTAGCGTGGAGACCCAGTACTTC.